This T cell receptor (beta chain) came from a study of T-cell reconstitution after alpha-beta-depleted transplantation in children. Unique molecular identifiers featured in how the TCRbeta library was prepared. TCRdb independently ran MiXCR on the PCR reads; one entry per CDR3 protein. The table shows some 200,000 distinct CDR3 sequences, with about 14% occurring only once. In germline, CDR1 is SGHRS, CDR2 YFSETQ. CDR3 size: 15 residues. Trimming removed 3 bases from V and 1 base from J; junction bases left unmatched: 4. This chain uses TRBV5-1 with TRBJ1-2; 9 bases match TRBD1. The material was PBMCs from the stem cell graft donor, obtained from the stem cell graft. This TCR derives from a human donor who donated a stem cell graft to a child with acute lymphoblastic leukemia. The CDR3 nucleotides read TGCGCCAGCAGCTCGGGACAGGGTAATAACTATGGCTACACCTTC. It is translated as CASSSGQGNNYGYTF.